These 32 T cell receptor beta chains originate from one sample sequenced in a study of cytomegalovirus exposure and HLA in healthy donors. The PCR contained 60 Vbeta and 13 Jbeta primers. Using immunoSEQ multiplex PCR, the repertoire was profiled, and TCRdb retains in-frame clones only, with some absent. Among about 43,000 clones listed, roughly half were seen once. The sample consisted of PBMCs. The receptor set was obtained from a man in his sixties in good health and CMV-seronegative.

To note about this clone: It is likely a read error, because the conserved phenylalanine at the end of the CDR3 is missing. This sequence joins TRBV7-9 and TRBJ1-5; no firm D call. The germline CDR1 and CDR2 sequences are SEHNR and FQNEAQ (reference sequence). CDR3 length: 13 residues. Deletions cut 5 bases from V and 2 bases from J, with 7 bases between. CDR3 protein: CASSREGNQPQHV. DNA for the CDR3: TGTGCCAGCAGCCGAGAGGGCAATCAGCCCCAGCATGTT.

This chain connects TRBV14 to TRBJ1-3; the D is unclear. Trimming removed 4 bases from V and 1 base from J, with 17 bases in between. This CDR3 is built from 17 residues. CDR1 is SGHDN and CDR2 is FVKESK in the germline V gene. The CDR3 sequence is CASSRHNFWASGNTIYF. The CDR3 region has the DNA TGTGCCAGCAGCCGACACAACTTCTGGGCGTCTGGAAACACCATATATTTT.

This clone showed up just once. The J gene is TRBJ1-2, the V gene TRBV5-1, with D unclear. The CDR3 spans 13 residues. Germline lookup yields CDR1 SGHRS and CDR2 YFSETQ. V was cut by 1 base and J by 7 bases, with 11 bases left in between. This chain's CDR3 is CASSLNVGTGYTF. CDR3 in DNA: TGCGCCAGCAGCTTGAATGTGGGCACTGGCTACACCTTC.

This chain uses TRBV14 with TRBJ2-1; 7 bases fit TRBD1. This CDR3 contains 15 residues. Germline assignment: CDR1 SGHDN and CDR2 FVKESK. Unmatched junction bases numbered 6, after V lost 0 bases and J lost 7 bases. This chain's CDR3 is CASSQDRGRGNEQFF. The CDR3 DNA sequence: TGTGCCAGCAGCCAAGATCGGGGCAGGGGGAATGAGCAGTTCTTC.

This clone came up a few times. The gene calls are TRBV10-1 and TRBJ1-1; possibly TRBD1 for D (5 bases). V gave up 0 bases and J gave up 0 bases, with 14 bases separating them. Germline loops: CDR1 WNHNN, CDR2 SYGVQD (reference sequence). There are 17 residues in the CDR3. CDR3 protein: CASSESSGPILNTEAFF. The CDR3 DNA follows: TGCGCCAGCAGTGAGTCCTCAGGGCCGATTCTGAACACTGAAGCTTTCTTT.

This rearrangement joins TRBV9 to TRBJ1-1; the D is unclear. The CDR3 loop spans 13 amino acids. V lost 4 bases and J 11 bases, leaving 18 bases between the germline ends. Germline lookup yields CDR1 SGDLS and CDR2 YYNGEE. The CDR3 reads CASSPSPSVSAFF. In nucleotides, the CDR3 is TGTGCCAGCAGCCCCAGCCCGAGCGTTTCGGCTTTCTTT.

This chain connects TRBV5-4 to TRBJ2-7; 8 positions match TRBD1. J gave up 6 bases and V 4 bases, and 6 bases lay outside the gene matches. The length of the CDR3 is 13 residues. Germline V gene lookup returns CDR1 SGHNT and CDR2 YYREEE (reference sequence). CDR3 loop: CASSPDRDGEQYF. CDR3 bases: TGTGCCAGCAGCCCGGACAGGGACGGCGAGCAGTACTTC.

A few counts support this clone. The gene calls are TRBV2 and TRBJ1-3, with 7 nucleotides matching TRBD1. This CDR3 contains 17 residues. Losses at the gene ends were 3 bases for V and 0 bases for J; bases not matched to a gene: 8. Germline V CDR1 and CDR2: SNHLY, FYNNEI. This chain's CDR3 is CASSDATGQLSGNTIYF. CDR3 bases: TGTGCCAGCAGTGACGCGACAGGGCAACTCTCTGGAAACACCATATATTTT.

The chain has TRBV19 and TRBJ2-7; D unresolved. CDR3 length equals 12 residues. Germline V lookup: CDR1 LNHDA, CDR2 SQIVND (reference sequence). V was cut by 5 bases and J by 4 bases, with 9 bases left in between. The CDR3: CASSGPGYEQYF. CDR3 nucleotide sequence: TGTGCCAGTAGTGGCCCAGGTTACGAGCAGTACTTC.

This clone appeared once. The gene calls are TRBV7-8 and TRBJ2-7, with 10 bases that match TRBD2. Germline CDR1 is SGHVS and CDR2 is FQNEAQ. CDR3 length: 15 amino acids. The trim removed 5 bases at V and 4 bases at J, leaving 8 bases unmatched. CDR3 nucleotide sequence: TGTGCCAGCAGCGCGAAAGCGGGAGGGCCTTACGAGCAGTACTTC. Protein: CASSAKAGGPYEQYF. Looking up the rest from reference TRBV7-8 and TRBJ2-7 gives the full variable domain: GAGVSQSPRYKVAKRGQDVALRCDPISGHVSLFWYQQALGQGPEFLTYFQNEAQLDKSGLPSDRFFAERPEGSVSTLKIQRTQQEDSAVYLCASSAKAGGPYEQYFGPGTRLTVT.

This clone occurred a few times. The chain uses TRBV13 and TRBJ1-5, with 8 bases that match TRBD1. The CDR3 runs to 15 residues. Losses at the gene ends were 6 bases for V and 2 bases for J; bases not matched to a gene: 6. CDR1 is PRHDT and CDR2 is FYEKMQ in the germline V gene (reference sequence). The CDR3 spells CASRIQGERNQPQHF. The CDR3 DNA follows: TGTGCCAGCAGGATACAGGGGGAGCGCAATCAGCCCCAGCATTTT.

This clone was detected a few times. The rearrangement uses TRBV4-2 and TRBJ1-1, with D perhaps matching TRBD1 (6 bases). V was clipped by 0 bases and J by 7 bases, with 9 bases between them. CDR1 is LGHNA, CDR2 YNFKEQ, per germline. The CDR3 consists of 13 residues. The CDR3 spells CASSQDPRGEAFF. The CDR3 DNA is TGTGCCAGCAGCCAAGATCCCAGGGGTGAAGCTTTCTTT.

V is TRBV7-2 and J is TRBJ2-5, with a tentative D call TRBD2 (6 bases). This CDR3 spans 15 amino acids. V dropped 5 bases and J dropped 7 bases, with 20 bases sitting between them. Germline V gives CDR1 SGHTA, CDR2 FQGNSA. The CDR3 sequence is CASSASGGSPPTQYF. Here the CDR3 DNA reads TGTGCCAGCAGCGCAAGCGGAGGGTCCCCTCCGACCCAGTACTTC.

This clone was seen a few times. The chain employs TRBV18 and TRBJ2-5; D perhaps matches TRBD1 (6 bases). Trimming pared 4 bases from V and 5 bases from J, leaving 14 bases between. The CDR3 loop spans 14 amino acids. CDR1 KGHSH and CDR2 LQKENI come from the germline V gene. CDR3 sequence: CASSLQQGAETQYF. CDR3 DNA sequence: TGTGCCAGCTCACTCCAACAGGGTGCGGAGACCCAGTACTTC. Complete variable domain (other parts from reference TRBV18 and TRBJ2-5): NAGVMQNPRHLVRRRGQEARLRCSPMKGHSHVYWYRQLPEEGLKFMVYLQKENIIDESGMPKERFSAEFPKEGPSILRIQQVVRGDSAAYFCASSLQQGAETQYFGPGTRLLVL.

The chain has TRBV28 and TRBJ1-2; tentative D call: TRBD1 (5 bases). The CDR3 is made up of 13 amino acids. Germline lookup yields CDR1 MDHEN and CDR2 SYDVKM. Trimming removed 6 bases at V and 5 bases at J, with 13 bases between. The CDR3 here is CASRSGTDYGYTF. The CDR3, as DNA: TGTGCCAGCAGGTCCGGGACTGATTATGGCTACACCTTC.

The chain has TRBV2 and TRBJ1-1, with D possibly being TRBD1 (6 bases). V lost 7 bases to trimming and J lost 2 bases, with 23 bases between them. Germline-derived CDR1 and CDR2 are SNHLY and FYNNEI. The CDR3 extends over 17 amino acids. DNA of the CDR3: TGTGCCAGCACCTTAGGGGGATCACCTCTTACTAACACTGAAGCTTTCTTT. This translates into CASTLGGSPLTNTEAFF.

In its sample, this clone was seen a few times. The genes are TRBV19 and TRBJ2-1, with TRBD1 matching over 8 bases. Germline CDR1 LNHDA, CDR2 SQIVND (reference sequence). The V gene end was trimmed by 8 bases and the J gene end by 13 bases; junction bases not matched to a gene: 7. This CDR3 is 11 amino acids long. This chain's CDR3 is CASGQGRIQFF. The CDR3 region has the DNA TGTGCCAGTGGACAGGGAAGAATACAGTTCTTC.

This clone was seen only a few times. V and J are TRBV5-1 and TRBJ2-1, with D perhaps TRBD1 (5 bases). This CDR3 contains 13 residues. V was cut by 0 bases and J by 5 bases, with 6 bases left in between. Germline V gives CDR1 SGHRS, CDR2 YFSETQ. The CDR3 bases are TGCGCCAGCAGCTTGGCAGGGAACAATGAGCAGTTCTTC. Amino acid sequence: CASSLAGNNEQFF.

The chain employs TRBV9 and TRBJ2-5; weak D call: TRBD2 (5 bases). V was pared by 0 bases and J by 3 bases, with 6 bases between. Germline CDR1 reads SGDLS; CDR2 reads YYNGEE. This CDR3 region has 13 residues. The CDR3 sequence: CASSVEAEETQYF. In DNA, the CDR3 is TGTGCCAGCAGCGTAGAAGCGGAAGAGACCCAGTACTTC.

V is TRBV25-1 and J is TRBJ1-3; no clear D. The V and J ends lost 1 base and 0 bases respectively, with 10 bases between them. Germline assignment: CDR1 MGHDK and CDR2 SYGVNS. The CDR3 totals 16 residues. CDR3 DNA: TGTGCCAGCAGTGAATTAGCAGCCAACTCTGGAAACACCATATATTTT. This codes for CASSELAANSGNTIYF. Based on the CDR3 plus reference TRBV25-1 and TRBJ1-3, the full variable domain is EADIYQTPRYLVIGTGKKITLECSQTMGHDKMYWYQQDPGMELHLIHYSYGVNSTEKGDLSSESTVSRIRTEHFPLTLESARPSHTSQYLCASSELAANSGNTIYFGEGSWLTVV.

The V gene is TRBV5-4, the J gene TRBJ2-7, with 11 nucleotides matching TRBD1. The trim removed 0 bases at V and 3 bases at J, leaving 5 bases unmatched. The germline CDR1 and CDR2 sequences are SGHNT and YYREEE (reference sequence). The CDR3 spans 16 residues. CDR3 nucleotides: TGTGCCAGCAGCTTGGGGGGCGGGACAGGGGGCTACGAGCAGTACTTC. Translation gives CASSLGGGTGGYEQYF.

This clone was detected many times. V and J are TRBV6-5 and TRBJ2-7; TRBD1 matches 7 bases. The CDR3 has 13 residues. J was trimmed by 7 bases and V by 7 bases; bases with no gene match: 10. The germline V gene encodes CDR1 MNHEY and CDR2 SVGAGI. Here the CDR3 DNA reads TGTGCCAGCACCCGGGACAGTCAGGGGGAGCAGTACTTC. It encodes CASTRDSQGEQYF.

The chain carries TRBV2 and TRBJ2-5; a weak D match, TRBD2 (6 bases). The CDR3 runs 14 residues. Germline-derived CDR1 and CDR2 are SNHLY and FYNNEI. V lost 6 bases to trimming and J lost 1 base, with 12 bases between them. In DNA, the CDR3 is TGTGCCAGCAGAGGGGATAGCGGCCAAGAGACCCAGTACTTC. This gives the protein CASRGDSGQETQYF.

This clone was counted between two and nine times. The rearrangement uses TRBV2 and TRBJ1-1, with D unclear. Germline CDR1 reads SNHLY; CDR2 reads FYNNEI. This CDR3 spans 11 amino acids. The germline V and J ends were trimmed by 9 bases and 1 base, with 6 bases remaining between them. DNA for the CDR3: TGTGCCAGTCACGGGAACACTGAAGCTTTCTTT. Translation: CASHGNTEAFF.

The chain carries TRBV7-9 and TRBJ2-7, with 7 bases that match TRBD2. The ends lost 7 bases at V and 6 bases at J; junction bases unmatched: 9. The CDR3 is 13 amino acids. The germline CDR1 and CDR2 sequences are SEHNR and FQNEAQ (reference sequence). The CDR3 DNA sequence: TGTGCCAGCACCCGACTAGCCCTCGGCGAGCAGTACTTC. Residues: CASTRLALGEQYF.

The sample holds a few counts of this clone. V and J are TRBV5-6 and TRBJ2-5, with TRBD2 identical over 8 bases. V trimming: 4 bases; J trimming: 2 bases; junction bases outside the gene matches: 4. Germline CDR1 is SGHDT and CDR2 is YYEEEE. This CDR3 has 14 amino acids. In DNA, the CDR3 is TGTGCCAGCAGCCGGACTAGCATACAAGAGACCCAGTACTTC. Protein: CASSRTSIQETQYF.

This clone was counted only a few times. This chain connects TRBV30 to TRBJ2-7; 7 nucleotides line up with TRBD2. The CDR3 totals 13 residues. Germline V gene data show CDR1 as GTSNPN and CDR2 as SVGIG (reference sequence). Trimming at V came to 7 bases and at J to 0 bases, leaving 6 bases not matched to a gene. CDR3 DNA sequence: TGTGCCTTCGACGGGAGGTCCTCCTACGAGCAGTACTTC. It codes for CAFDGRSSYEQYF.

The chain carries TRBV7-6 and TRBJ2-5; TRBD1 is a possible D gene (5 bases). Trimming removed 2 bases at V and 5 bases at J, with 9 bases between. Germline lookup yields CDR1 SGHVS and CDR2 FNYEAQ. The CDR3 has 13 amino acids. CDR3 in amino acids: CASSLRQMETQYF. As DNA, the CDR3 is TGTGCCAGCAGCTTAAGACAGATGGAGACCCAGTACTTC.

This chain joins TRBV4-1 and TRBJ2-3, with TRBD2 identical over 8 bases. CDR1 MGHRA and CDR2 YSYEKL come from the germline V gene. The CDR3 sequence is 12 residues long. J lost 7 bases, V lost 6 bases, and 3 bases had no gene match. CDR3: CASRGSGNTQYF. CDR3 nucleotides: TGCGCCAGCAGGGGTAGCGGGAATACGCAGTATTTT.

This clone has just one count. This chain links TRBV7-6 with TRBJ1-3; D is perhaps TRBD1 (6 bases). V lost 8 bases and J 0 bases, leaving 14 bases between the germline ends. The CDR3 length is 15 residues. The V gene's germline CDR1 is SGHVS and CDR2 FNYEAQ. Here the CDR3 DNA reads TGTGCCAGCTCACAGGGAGCAAACTCTGGAAACACCATATATTTT. It yields the protein CASSQGANSGNTIYF.

This clone was seen a few times. J is TRBJ2-7 and V is TRBV7-2; 7 bases are a match to TRBD1. Germline CDR1 reads SGHTA; CDR2 reads FQGNSA. Trimming at V came to 3 bases and at J to 5 bases, leaving 4 bases not matched to a gene. This CDR3 region has 13 residues. In DNA, the CDR3 is TGTGCCAGCAGCTTCGGGACAGCCAACGAGCAGTACTTC. Translation gives CASSFGTANEQYF.

The chain employs TRBV28 and TRBJ2-7, with unresolved D. Germline lookup yields CDR1 MDHEN and CDR2 SYDVKM. The CDR3 runs 12 residues. V dropped 5 bases and J dropped 0 bases, with 5 bases sitting between them. Here the CDR3 reads CASSPLSYEQYF. The CDR3 nucleotides are TGTGCCAGCAGTCCACTCTCCTACGAGCAGTACTTC.